A selection of T cell receptor beta chains follows, all from one sample in a study of shared clonotypes between healthy human individuals. Using immunoSEQ multiplex PCR, the repertoire was profiled, and TCRdb retains in-frame clones only, with some absent. The sample shows more than 2,000,000 clones, roughly 93% of them seen only once. The material sequenced was naive CD4+ T cells from PBMCs. These receptors were obtained from a man aged 18-30 years in good health. Some clones in this sample may be carry-over from other donors' samples. The CDR3 runs from the conserved cysteine through the conserved F or W. The order of the fields is clone size, J gene, V gene, D gene, CDR3 protein, CDR3 DNA. The D gene is left open where the match is weak. Size is stated for part of the rows, as once, few or many counts, or as a class when the clone is expanded.

abundance: -
j_gene: TRBJ2-2
v_gene: TRBV4-1
d_gene: -
CDR3aa: CASSQEVFAPSGELFF
CDR3nt: TGCGCCAGCAGCCAAGAGGTTTTCGCCCCGTCCGGGGAGCTGTTTTTT

abundance: -
j_gene: TRBJ1-5
v_gene: TRBV7-2
d_gene: TRBD1
CDR3aa: CASSLVGTGVNQPQHF
CDR3nt: TGTGCCAGCAGCTTAGTAGGTACAGGGGTTAATCAGCCCCAGCATTTT

abundance: -
j_gene: TRBJ1-4
v_gene: TRBV7-2
d_gene: -
CDR3aa: CASSLGGEKLFF
CDR3nt: TGTGCCAGCAGCCTGGGAGGGGAAAAACTGTTTTTT

abundance: -
j_gene: TRBJ1-2
v_gene: TRBV28
d_gene: -
CDR3aa: CASRSGTFGYTF
CDR3nt: TGTGCCAGCAGAAGCGGGACGTTCGGCTACACCTTC

abundance: -
j_gene: TRBJ2-3
v_gene: TRBV5-6
d_gene: TRBD2
CDR3aa: CASSGERDYSTDTQYF
CDR3nt: TGTGCCAGCAGCGGGGAACGGGACTATAGCACAGATACGCAGTATTTT

abundance: -
j_gene: TRBJ2-3
v_gene: TRBV28
d_gene: -
CDR3aa: CASSSGASSTDTQYF
CDR3nt: TGTGCCAGCAGTTCGGGAGCCAGTAGCACAGATACGCAGTATTTT

abundance: -
j_gene: TRBJ2-7
v_gene: TRBV15
d_gene: TRBD2
CDR3aa: CATRASGRAGEQYF
CDR3nt: TGTGCCACCAGGGCTAGCGGGAGGGCCGGGGAGCAGTACTTC

abundance: few
j_gene: TRBJ2-7
v_gene: TRBV18
d_gene: -
CDR3aa: CASSPPMQSEQYF
CDR3nt: TGTGCCAGCTCACCACCGATGCAGAGCGAGCAGTACTTC

abundance: -
j_gene: TRBJ2-7
v_gene: TRBV27
d_gene: -
CDR3aa: CASSLSGTTEQYF
CDR3nt: TGTGCCAGCAGTTTATCGGGCACTACCGAGCAGTACTTC

abundance: -
j_gene: TRBJ2-5
v_gene: TRBV27
d_gene: -
CDR3aa: CASSSGETQYF
CDR3nt: TGTGCCAGCAGTTCTGGAGAGACCCAGTACTTC

abundance: few
j_gene: TRBJ1-5
v_gene: TRBV9
d_gene: TRBD1
CDR3aa: CASSGQGGNQPQHF
CDR3nt: TGTGCCAGCAGCGGACAGGGCGGCAATCAGCCCCAGCATTTT

abundance: -
j_gene: TRBJ2-3
v_gene: TRBV15
d_gene: -
CDR3aa: CATSRDGDGFTDTQYF
CDR3nt: TGTGCCACCAGCAGAGATGGGGACGGCTTCACAGATACGCAGTATTTT

abundance: -
j_gene: TRBJ1-2
v_gene: TRBV6-5
d_gene: -
CDR3aa: CASSARHLPFYGYTF
CDR3nt: TGTGCCAGCAGTGCCCGACATCTGCCCTTCTATGGCTACACCTTC

abundance: -
j_gene: TRBJ2-7
v_gene: TRBV7-2
d_gene: TRBD2
CDR3aa: CASSPRLAESYEQYF
CDR3nt: TGTGCCAGCAGCCCAAGACTAGCGGAGTCCTACGAGCAGTACTTC

abundance: -
j_gene: TRBJ2-2
v_gene: TRBV7-9
d_gene: -
CDR3aa: CASSPVSSNTGELFF
CDR3nt: TGTGCCAGCAGCCCGGTCAGCTCGAACACCGGGGAGCTGTTTTTT

abundance: -
j_gene: TRBJ2-5
v_gene: TRBV28
d_gene: TRBD1
CDR3aa: CASRSTGAGQETQYF
CDR3nt: TGTGCCAGCAGGTCCACAGGGGCCGGACAAGAGACCCAGTACTTC

abundance: few
j_gene: TRBJ2-2
v_gene: TRBV10-3
d_gene: TRBD2
CDR3aa: CAISESLTSGIGELFF
CDR3nt: TGTGCCATCAGTGAGTCCCTGACTAGCGGGATAGGGGAGCTGTTTTTT

abundance: -
j_gene: TRBJ1-1
v_gene: TRBV29-1
d_gene: -
CDR3aa: CSSDKGGTEAFF
CDR3nt: TGCAGTTCTGACAAGGGGGGCACTGAAGCTTTCTTT

abundance: -
j_gene: TRBJ2-5
v_gene: TRBV11-1
d_gene: -
CDR3aa: CASSPEQGLETQYF
CDR3nt: TGTGCCAGCAGCCCGGAACAGGGTCTGGAGACCCAGTACTTC

abundance: -
j_gene: TRBJ2-7
v_gene: TRBV9
d_gene: -
CDR3aa: CASSVALGSTTYEQYF
CDR3nt: TGTGCCAGCAGCGTAGCTCTGGGGTCTACCACCTACGAGCAGTACTTC

abundance: once
j_gene: TRBJ1-1
v_gene: TRBV5-1
d_gene: TRBD1
CDR3aa: CASSPLRDRENTEAFF
CDR3nt: TGCGCCAGCAGTCCACTCCGGGACAGGGAAAACACTGAAGCTTTCTTT

abundance: -
j_gene: TRBJ1-2
v_gene: TRBV5-5
d_gene: -
CDR3aa: CASGVESYGYTF
CDR3nt: TGTGCCAGCGGAGTTGAGTCCTATGGCTACACCTTC

abundance: once
j_gene: TRBJ1-2
v_gene: TRBV10-3
d_gene: -
CDR3aa: CAISDAGRTNWEYGYTF
CDR3nt: TGTGCCATCAGTGATGCCGGGAGAACTAATTGGGAATATGGCTACACCTTC

abundance: few
j_gene: TRBJ1-5
v_gene: TRBV28
d_gene: -
CDR3aa: CASSFGNQPQHF
CDR3nt: TGTGCCAGCAGTTTCGGGAATCAGCCCCAGCATTTT

abundance: -
j_gene: TRBJ1-1
v_gene: TRBV29-1
d_gene: -
CDR3aa: CSVGWLMNTEAFF
CDR3nt: TGCAGCGTTGGGTGGCTTATGAACACTGAAGCTTTCTTT

abundance: -
j_gene: TRBJ2-3
v_gene: TRBV4-2
d_gene: TRBD2
CDR3aa: CASSQDRGLAGRTDTQYF
CDR3nt: TGTGCCAGCAGCCAAGATAGGGGACTAGCCGGGCGCACAGATACGCAGTATTTT

abundance: -
j_gene: TRBJ1-3
v_gene: TRBV28
d_gene: -
CDR3aa: CASRIGGEVAGNTIYF
CDR3nt: TGTGCCAGCAGGATAGGCGGGGAGGTTGCTGGAAACACCATATATTTT

abundance: -
j_gene: TRBJ2-7
v_gene: TRBV5-1
d_gene: TRBD1
CDR3aa: CASSSRTGVSYEQYF
CDR3nt: TGCGCCAGCAGCTCCCGGACAGGGGTTTCCTACGAGCAGTACTTC

abundance: -
j_gene: TRBJ1-4
v_gene: TRBV28
d_gene: TRBD1
CDR3aa: CASSKWGTGQEKLFF
CDR3nt: TGTGCCAGCAGTAAATGGGGGACAGGGCAAGAAAAACTGTTTTTT

abundance: -
j_gene: TRBJ1-1
v_gene: TRBV7-2
d_gene: -
CDR3aa: CASSTLRLGEAFF
CDR3nt: TGTGCCAGCAGCACCCTACGATTGGGGGAAGCTTTCTTT

abundance: few
j_gene: TRBJ1-1
v_gene: TRBV19
d_gene: -
CDR3aa: CASSLNRGQEAFF
CDR3nt: TGTGCCAGTAGCCTGAACCGGGGGCAGGAAGCTTTCTTT

abundance: -
j_gene: TRBJ1-4
v_gene: TRBV5-1
d_gene: -
CDR3aa: CASRPIGGLSEKLFF
CDR3nt: TGCGCCAGCCGCCCCATAGGGGGGCTTAGTGAAAAACTGTTTTTT

abundance: -
j_gene: TRBJ2-3
v_gene: TRBV29-1
d_gene: -
CDR3aa: CSVDPWQGGDDTQYF
CDR3nt: TGCAGCGTTGATCCTTGGCAGGGGGGGGATGATACGCAGTATTTT

abundance: -
j_gene: TRBJ1-2
v_gene: TRBV27
d_gene: -
CDR3aa: CASLPRVGESYGYTF
CDR3nt: TGTGCCAGCTTACCCCGAGTGGGGGAAAGCTATGGCTACACCTTC

abundance: -
j_gene: TRBJ1-1
v_gene: TRBV18
d_gene: TRBD1
CDR3aa: CASSPTGTGTTEAFF
CDR3nt: TGTGCCAGCTCACCAACCGGGACAGGGACCACTGAAGCTTTCTTT

abundance: -
j_gene: TRBJ1-1
v_gene: TRBV2
d_gene: -
CDR3aa: CASSEGARTEAFF
CDR3nt: TGTGCCAGCAGTGAAGGGGCTCGGACTGAAGCTTTCTTT

abundance: -
j_gene: TRBJ2-4
v_gene: TRBV28
d_gene: -
CDR3aa: CASSLVGLAKNIQYF
CDR3nt: TGTGCCAGCAGTTTGGTGGGCCTAGCCAAAAACATTCAGTACTTC

abundance: -
j_gene: TRBJ2-1
v_gene: TRBV7-9
d_gene: -
CDR3aa: CASSPEESRNEQFF
CDR3nt: TGTGCCAGCAGCCCCGAGGAATCTCGGAATGAGCAGTTCTTC

abundance: once
j_gene: TRBJ2-1
v_gene: TRBV15
d_gene: -
CDR3aa: CATSRKGASGSSSYNEQFF
CDR3nt: TGTGCCACCAGCCGGAAGGGGGCTAGCGGGTCCAGCTCCTACAATGAGCAGTTCTTC

abundance: -
j_gene: TRBJ2-3
v_gene: TRBV2
d_gene: -
CDR3aa: CASKGGLSTDTQYF
CDR3nt: TGTGCCAGCAAAGGCGGACTAAGCACAGATACGCAGTATTTT

abundance: -
j_gene: TRBJ2-1
v_gene: TRBV18
d_gene: -
CDR3aa: CASSPDRNYNEQFF
CDR3nt: TGTGCCAGCTCACCAGACAGGAACTACAATGAGCAGTTCTTC

abundance: -
j_gene: TRBJ1-5
v_gene: TRBV15
d_gene: -
CDR3aa: CATSGGVSGPQHF
CDR3nt: TGTGCCACCAGCGGGGGAGTCTCGGGGCCCCAGCATTTT

abundance: -
j_gene: TRBJ2-7
v_gene: TRBV2
d_gene: -
CDR3aa: CASSGHQVTYEQYF
CDR3nt: TGTGCCAGCAGTGGGCACCAAGTCACATACGAGCAGTACTTC

abundance: -
j_gene: TRBJ1-2
v_gene: TRBV10-3
d_gene: TRBD1
CDR3aa: CATQEGATGTGGRYGYTF
CDR3nt: TGTGCCACTCAGGAGGGGGCTACCGGGACAGGTGGGCGCTATGGCTACACCTTC

abundance: -
j_gene: TRBJ2-2
v_gene: TRBV5-1
d_gene: -
CDR3aa: CASSWQLAILNTGELFF
CDR3nt: TGCGCCAGCAGCTGGCAACTAGCCATCCTGAACACCGGGGAGCTGTTTTTT

abundance: -
j_gene: TRBJ2-6
v_gene: TRBV7-9
d_gene: TRBD1
CDR3aa: CAGARQGAGANVLTF
CDR3nt: TGTGCCGGAGCTAGACAGGGGGCTGGGGCCAACGTCCTGACTTTC

abundance: -
j_gene: TRBJ2-3
v_gene: TRBV28
d_gene: -
CDR3aa: CASSFKTYTQYF
CDR3nt: TGTGCCAGCAGTTTTAAAACGTATACGCAGTATTTT

abundance: -
j_gene: TRBJ2-7
v_gene: TRBV28
d_gene: -
CDR3aa: CASSLEDGVFYEQYF
CDR3nt: TGTGCCAGCAGTTTGGAGGATGGAGTCTTCTACGAGCAGTACTTC

abundance: -
j_gene: TRBJ2-2
v_gene: TRBV19
d_gene: -
CDR3aa: CASSISALNTGELFF
CDR3nt: TGTGCCAGTAGTATTAGCGCCCTGAACACCGGGGAGCTGTTTTTT

abundance: -
j_gene: TRBJ1-3
v_gene: TRBV6-9
d_gene: -
CDR3aa: CASSTTTLRGAGNTIYF
CDR3nt: TGTGCCAGCAGTACCACGACCCTTAGGGGGGCAGGAAACACCATATATTTT

abundance: -
j_gene: TRBJ1-3
v_gene: TRBV5-1
d_gene: TRBD1
CDR3aa: CASSRDRGTGNTIYF
CDR3nt: TGCGCCAGCAGCCGGGACAGGGGGACAGGAAACACCATATATTTT

abundance: -
j_gene: TRBJ1-2
v_gene: TRBV2
d_gene: -
CDR3aa: CASSEAPEFLYGYTF
CDR3nt: TGTGCCAGCAGTGAAGCGCCGGAATTTCTCTATGGCTACACCTTC